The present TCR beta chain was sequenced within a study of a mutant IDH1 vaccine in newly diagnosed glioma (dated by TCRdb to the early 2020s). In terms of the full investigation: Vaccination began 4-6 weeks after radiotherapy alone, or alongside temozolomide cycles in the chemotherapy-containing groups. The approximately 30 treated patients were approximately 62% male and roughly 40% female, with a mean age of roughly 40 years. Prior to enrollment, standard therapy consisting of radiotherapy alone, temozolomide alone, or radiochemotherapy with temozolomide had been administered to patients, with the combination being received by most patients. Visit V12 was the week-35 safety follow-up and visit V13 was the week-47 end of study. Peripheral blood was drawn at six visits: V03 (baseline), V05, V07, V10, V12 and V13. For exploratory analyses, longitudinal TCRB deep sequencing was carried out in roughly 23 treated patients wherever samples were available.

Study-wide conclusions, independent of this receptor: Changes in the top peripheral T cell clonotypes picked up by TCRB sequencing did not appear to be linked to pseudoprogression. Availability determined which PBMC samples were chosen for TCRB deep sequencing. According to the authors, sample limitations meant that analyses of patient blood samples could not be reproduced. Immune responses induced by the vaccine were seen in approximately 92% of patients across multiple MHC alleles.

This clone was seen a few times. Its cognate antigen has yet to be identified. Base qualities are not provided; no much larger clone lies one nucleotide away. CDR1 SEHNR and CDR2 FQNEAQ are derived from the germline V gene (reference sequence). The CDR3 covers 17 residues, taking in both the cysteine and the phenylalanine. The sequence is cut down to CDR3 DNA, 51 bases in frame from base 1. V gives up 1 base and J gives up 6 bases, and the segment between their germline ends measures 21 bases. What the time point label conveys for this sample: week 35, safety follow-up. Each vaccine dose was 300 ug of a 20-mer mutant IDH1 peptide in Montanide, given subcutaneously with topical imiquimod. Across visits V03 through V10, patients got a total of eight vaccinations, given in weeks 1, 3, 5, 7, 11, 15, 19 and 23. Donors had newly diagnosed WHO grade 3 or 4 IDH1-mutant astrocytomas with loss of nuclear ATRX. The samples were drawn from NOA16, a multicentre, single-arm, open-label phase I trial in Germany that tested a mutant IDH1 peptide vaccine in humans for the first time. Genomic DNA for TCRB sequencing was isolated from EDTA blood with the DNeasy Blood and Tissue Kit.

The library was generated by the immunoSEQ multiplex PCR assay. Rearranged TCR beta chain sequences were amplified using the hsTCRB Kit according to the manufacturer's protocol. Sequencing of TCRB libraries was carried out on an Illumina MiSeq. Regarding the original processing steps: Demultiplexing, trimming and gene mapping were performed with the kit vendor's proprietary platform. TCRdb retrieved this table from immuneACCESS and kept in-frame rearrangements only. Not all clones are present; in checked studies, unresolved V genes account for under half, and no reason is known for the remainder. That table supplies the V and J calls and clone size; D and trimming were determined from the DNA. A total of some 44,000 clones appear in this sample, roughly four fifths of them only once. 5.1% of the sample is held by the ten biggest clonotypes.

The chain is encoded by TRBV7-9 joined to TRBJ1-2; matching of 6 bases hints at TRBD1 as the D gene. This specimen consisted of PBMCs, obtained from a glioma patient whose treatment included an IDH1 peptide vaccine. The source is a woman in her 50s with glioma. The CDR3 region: CASSLVNWGAAANGYTF. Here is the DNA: TGTGCCAGCAGCTTAGTCAACTGGGGGGCGGCGGCGAATGGCTACACCTTC.